These 15 T cell receptor beta chains originate from one sample sequenced in a study of T-cell memory formation after mild COVID-19. One entry per CDR3 protein results from TCRdb running MiXCR on the 5' RACE reads. The sample holds fewer than 600,000 distinct CDR3 sequences; less than 25% are singletons and the top ten take around 7.7%. The material sequenced was PBMCs or a T cell subset sorted from them (not recorded which). Every receptor here comes from an adult woman who had mild COVID-19 (a few samples of this study predate the infection). Cell type and time point are not known.

At least ten counts were recorded for this clonotype. V gene TRBV2 combines with J gene TRBJ2-7; unclear D gene. V shed 4 bases and J shed 7 bases, with 17 bases lying between them. Germline V gene sequence: CDR1 SNHLY, CDR2 FYNNEI. The length of the CDR3 is 14 residues. The CDR3 DNA is TGTGCCAGCAGTGTAGACCGCAGCCCACGAGAGCAGTACTTC. Protein sequence: CASSVDRSPREQYF.

The chain uses TRBV7-3 and TRBJ1-1; perhaps TRBD1 as D (6 bases). This CDR3 has 13 amino acids. Germline assignment: CDR1 SGHTA and CDR2 FQGTGA. Trimming cost V 4 bases and J 3 bases, with 9 bases left between them. As DNA, the CDR3 is TGTGCCAGCAGCTCCTACAGGGACACTGAAGCTTTCTTT. Translation gives CASSSYRDTEAFF.

The rearrangement links TRBV20-1 to TRBJ2-7; 13 nucleotides align to TRBD2. Germline CDR1 DFQATT, CDR2 SNEGSKA (reference sequence). CDR3 length: 16 residues. Trimming at V came to 1 base and at J to 0 bases, leaving 3 bases not matched to a gene. The CDR3 nucleotides are TGCAGTGCTAGAGTGGGGACTAGCGGGGCCTCCTACGAGCAGTACTTC. Its translation is CSARVGTSGASYEQYF.

V is TRBV10-3 and J is TRBJ1-4, with D maybe TRBD1 (6 bases). V was pared by 4 bases and J by 8 bases, with 17 bases between. Looked up from germline, CDR1 is ENHRY and CDR2 is SYGVKD. The CDR3 consists of 15 residues. The CDR3 protein is CAISGGGLGEEKLFF. The CDR3 coding sequence is TGTGCCATCAGTGGCGGGGGGCTGGGGGAAGAAAAACTGTTTTTT.

In this sample, this clonotype turned up a few times. The chain carries TRBV7-9 and TRBJ2-1, with unresolved D. This CDR3 spans 17 amino acids. The germline V gene encodes CDR1 SEHNR and CDR2 FQNEAQ (reference sequence). Trimming stripped 7 bases from V and 0 bases from J, with 19 bases between. CDR3 residues: CASTSKPPYSSYNEQFF. The CDR3 DNA follows: TGTGCCAGCACCTCGAAACCCCCCTACAGCTCCTACAATGAGCAGTTCTTC.

Many counts were recorded for this clonotype. CDR3 protein: CSARALLAAHEQYF. In DNA, the CDR3 is TGCAGTGCTAGAGCACTACTAGCGGCCCACGAGCAGTACTTC. J is TRBJ2-7 and V is TRBV20-1; TRBD2 aligns across 8 bases. CDR3 length: 14 amino acids. The V gene end was trimmed by 1 base and the J gene end by 5 bases; junction bases not matched to a gene: 7. The germline V gene encodes CDR1 DFQATT and CDR2 SNEGSKA (reference sequence).

This clonotype was seen more than once but under ten times. This rearrangement joins TRBV15 to TRBJ2-7; 7 bases agree with TRBD1. Losses at the gene ends were 3 bases for V and 2 bases for J; bases not matched to a gene: 4. CDR3 length: 14 amino acids. The germline V gene has CDR1 LNHNV and CDR2 YYDKDF (reference sequence). CDR3 DNA sequence: TGTGCCACCAGCAGCCGGGACAGCACCTACGAGCAGTACTTC. It is translated as CATSSRDSTYEQYF. The entire variable domain, with the rest obtained from reference TRBV15 and TRBJ2-7, is as follows: DAMVIQNPRYQVTQFGKPVTLSCSQTLNHNVMYWYQQKSSQAPKLLFHYYDKDFNNEADTPDNFQSRRPNTSFCFLDIRSPGLGDTAMYLCATSSRDSTYEQYFGPGTRLTVT.

In this sample, this clonotype turned up a few times. The chain employs TRBV7-6 and TRBJ1-2; D is undetermined. The CDR3 contains 13 residues. V was cut by 5 bases and J by 4 bases, with 11 bases left in between. The germline V gene has CDR1 SGHVS and CDR2 FNYEAQ. CDR3: CASSGAGSYGYTF. CDR3 nucleotides: TGTGCCAGCAGCGGCGCGGGGTCCTATGGCTACACCTTC.

This clonotype was recorded a few times. The rearrangement uses TRBV7-3 and TRBJ2-1; TRBD2 agrees at 9 bases. Germline V lookup: CDR1 SGHTA, CDR2 FQGTGA. Unmatched junction bases numbered 6, after V lost 1 base and J lost 8 bases. This CDR3 contains 15 residues. The CDR3 here is CASSLKSGRSHEQFF. The CDR3 region has the DNA TGTGCCAGCAGCTTAAAAAGCGGGAGGTCTCATGAGCAGTTCTTC.

The chain combines TRBV9 with TRBJ2-3, with 10 bases identical to TRBD2. The germline gives CDR1 SGDLS, CDR2 YYNGEE. Unmatched junction bases numbered 14, after V lost 0 bases and J lost 4 bases. This CDR3 spans 19 amino acids. The CDR3 region is CASSVDGQPSGSRADTQYF. Here the CDR3 DNA reads TGTGCCAGCAGCGTAGACGGGCAACCTAGCGGGAGTCGGGCAGATACGCAGTATTTT.

This clonotype was detected only a few times. The chain links TRBV7-9 to TRBJ2-5; 9 positions agree with TRBD1. The V and J ends lost 5 bases and 3 bases, in that order; junction bases with no gene match: 4. The CDR3 totals 14 residues. Looked up from germline, CDR1 is SEHNR and CDR2 is FQNEAQ (reference sequence). CDR3 protein: CASSRQGVKETQYF. DNA for the CDR3: TGTGCCAGCAGCCGACAGGGGGTTAAAGAGACCCAGTACTTC.

The CDR3 region has the DNA TGCGCCAGCAGCCAACCCGGACAGGTCTCCTACGAGCAGTACTTC. The encoded protein is CASSQPGQVSYEQYF. The V and J genes are TRBV4-1 and TRBJ2-7, with 7 nucleotides matching TRBD1. CDR1 is MGHRA and CDR2 is YSYEKL in the germline V gene. With V trimmed by 2 bases and J by 0 bases, 4 bases remained unmatched. The CDR3 covers 15 residues.

The chain recombines TRBV15 with TRBJ2-1, with 8 bases that match TRBD1. The CDR3 runs to 14 residues. J was trimmed by 9 bases and V by 0 bases; bases with no gene match: 4. The germline V gene encodes CDR1 LNHNV and CDR2 YYDKDF (reference sequence). The DNA for the CDR3 is TGTGCCACCAGCAGAGACAGGGGGCCCGGTGAGCAGTTCTTC. Its protein product is CATSRDRGPGEQFF.

The chain recombines TRBV6-5 with TRBJ2-3; D may correspond to TRBD1 or TRBD2 (5 bases each). The germline V gene encodes CDR1 MNHEY and CDR2 SVGAGI. Trimming took off 7 bases at V and 3 bases at J, with 14 bases between the two ends. The CDR3 totals 14 residues. CDR3 loop: CASTSGQGTDTQYF. In nucleotides, the CDR3 is TGTGCCAGCACCTCGGGGCAGGGTACAGATACGCAGTATTTT.

CDR3 sequence reads: CASADTAYEQYF. The CDR3 DNA reads TGTGCCAGCGCCGACACCGCCTACGAGCAGTACTTC. The rearrangement joins TRBV7-9 to TRBJ2-7; D unresolved. CDR1 is SEHNR, CDR2 FQNEAQ, per germline (reference sequence). CDR3 length equals 12 residues. Trimming stripped 8 bases from V and 2 bases from J, with 10 bases between.